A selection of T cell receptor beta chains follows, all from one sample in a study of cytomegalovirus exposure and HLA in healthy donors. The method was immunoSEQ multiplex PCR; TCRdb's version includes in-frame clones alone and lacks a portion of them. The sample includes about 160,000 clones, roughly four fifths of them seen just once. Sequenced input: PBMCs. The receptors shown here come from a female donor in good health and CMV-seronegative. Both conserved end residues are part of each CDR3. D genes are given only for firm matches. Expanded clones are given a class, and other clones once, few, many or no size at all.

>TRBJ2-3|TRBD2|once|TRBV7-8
TGTGCCAGCAGCCCCGTCAGGGCTAGCGGACTACGCACAGATACGCAGTATTTT
CASSPVRASGLRTDTQYF
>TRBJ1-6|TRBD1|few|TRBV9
TGTGCCAGCAGATCAGAGGAGGGGGGACAGGGTAATTCACCCCTCCACTTT
CASRSEEGGQGNSPLHF
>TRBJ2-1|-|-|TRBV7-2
TGTGCCAGCAGCCCACGGGGGGCCCGCAATGAGCAGTTCTTC
CASSPRGARNEQFF
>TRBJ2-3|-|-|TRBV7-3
TGTGCCAGCAGCTTTGTGGGACACACAGATACGCAGTATTTT
CASSFVGHTDTQYF
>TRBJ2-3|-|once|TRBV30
TGTGCCTGGAGTGTATTTCCGGGAGATACGCAGTATTTT
CAWSVFPGDTQYF
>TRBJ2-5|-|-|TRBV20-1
TGCAGTGCTCAGAGGGAGACCCAGTACTTC
CSAQRETQYF
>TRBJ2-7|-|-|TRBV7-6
TGTGCCAGCAGCTTAGCGCGGGACCCCCGGTCAGGGGAGCAGTACTTC
CASSLARDPRSGEQYF
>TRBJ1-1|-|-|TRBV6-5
TGTGCCAGCAGTTACTCCCGACAGAACACTGAAGCTTTCTTT
CASSYSRQNTEAFF
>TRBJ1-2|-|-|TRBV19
TGTGCCAGTAGTATAGTCCAGGAAAACTATGGCTACACCTTC
CASSIVQENYGYTF
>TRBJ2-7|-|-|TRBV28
TGTGCCAGCAGTTACGACAGTTACGAGCAGTACTTC
CASSYDSYEQYF
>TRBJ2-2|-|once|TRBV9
TGTGCCAGCAGCGTTGAGGCAGCCCGGAGGAACACCGGGGAGCTGTTTTTT
CASSVEAARRNTGELFF
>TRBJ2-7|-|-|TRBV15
TGTGCCACCAGCCCTGATACAGGATCTTCCTACGAGCAGTACTTC
CATSPDTGSSYEQYF
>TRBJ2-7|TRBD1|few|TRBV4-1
TGCGCCAGCAGCCTTGACAGGGACAACGAGCAGTACTTC
CASSLDRDNEQYF
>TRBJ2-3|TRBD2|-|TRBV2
TGTGCCAGCAGCTGGGGACTAGCGGTAGGAAATACGCAGTATTTT
CASSWGLAVGNTQYF
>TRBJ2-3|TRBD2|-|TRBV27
TGTGCCAGCAGTCCCCCGGGAGGGGGGGCCTTCACAGATACGCAGTATTTT
CASSPPGGGAFTDTQYF
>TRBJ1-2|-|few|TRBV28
TGTGCCAGCAGTTTTACCCCCCTGACAGTCTTACGGGGCTACACCTTC
CASSFTPLTVLRGYTF
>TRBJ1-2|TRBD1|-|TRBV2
TGTGCCATCCGAGACAGGGGCCGATATGGCTACACCTTC
CAIRDRGRYGYTF
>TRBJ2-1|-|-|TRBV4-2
TGTGCCAGCAGCCACGGGGTTTACAATGAGCAGTTCTTC
CASSHGVYNEQFF
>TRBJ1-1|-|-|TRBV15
TGTGCCACCAGCAGAGGAGGGCTGGAAGCTTTCTTT
CATSRGGLEAFF
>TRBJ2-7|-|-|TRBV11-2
TGTGCCAGCGCGTCCCCCGGACTGTCCTACGAGCAGTACTTC
CASASPGLSYEQYF
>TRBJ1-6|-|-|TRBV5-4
TGTGCCAGCAGCGACAGACAGAATAATTCACCCCTCCACTTT
CASSDRQNNSPLHF
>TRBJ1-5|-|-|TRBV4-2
TGTGCCAGCAGCCAAGTCGAACAGGGAGCGGGCAATCAGCCCCAGCATTTT
CASSQVEQGAGNQPQHF
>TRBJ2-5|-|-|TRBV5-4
TGTGCCAGCAGCGGAGAAAGGGGGAGCGAGACCCAGTACTTC
CASSGERGSETQYF
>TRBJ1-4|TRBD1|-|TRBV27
TGTGCCAGCAGGGAACAGGGGGCAGGTGAAAAACTGTTTTTT
CASREQGAGEKLFF
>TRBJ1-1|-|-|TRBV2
TGTGCCAGCCCCGACATGTACACTGAAGCTTTCTTT
CASPDMYTEAFF
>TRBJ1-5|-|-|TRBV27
TGTGCCAGCAGAGGATGGGACAAAGACAATCAGCCCCAGCATTTT
CASRGWDKDNQPQHF
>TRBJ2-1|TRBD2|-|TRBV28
TGTGCCAGCAGCACCCCGACTAGCGGAGGCTACAATGAGCAGTTCTTC
CASSTPTSGGYNEQFF
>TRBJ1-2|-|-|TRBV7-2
TGTGCCAGCAGCCCCGGGTCAGGGGTTAACTATGGCTACACCTTC
CASSPGSGVNYGYTF
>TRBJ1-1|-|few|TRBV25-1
TGTGCCAGCAGTGCTTCTCCGCAGGGTGGGACTGAAGCTTTCTTT
CASSASPQGGTEAFF
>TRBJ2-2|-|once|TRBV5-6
TGTGCCAGCAGCCGGAGTACACCTTACACCGGGGAGCTGTTTTTT
CASSRSTPYTGELFF
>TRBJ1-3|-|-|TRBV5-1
TGCGCCAGCAGCTTGGAACAGGCGGTCTCTGGAAACACCATATATTTT
CASSLEQAVSGNTIYF
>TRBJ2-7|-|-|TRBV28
TGTGCCAGCGACTCAGGGGGGCCTCCCTACGAGCAGTACTTC
CASDSGGPPYEQYF
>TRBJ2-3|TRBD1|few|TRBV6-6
TGTGCCAGCAGTTACTCGAGGGGGCCAGATACGCAGTATTTT
CASSYSRGPDTQYF
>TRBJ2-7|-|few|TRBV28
TGTGCCAGCAGGGGGGGACTGGACCTCTCCTACGAGCAGTACTTC
CASRGGLDLSYEQYF
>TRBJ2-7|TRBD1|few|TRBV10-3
TGTGCCATCAGTGAGCCTCGGACAGGGAACTACGAGCAGTACTTC
CAISEPRTGNYEQYF
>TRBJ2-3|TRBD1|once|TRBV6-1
TGTGCCAGCAGTCCGGGACAGGGAAGGGGCACGCAGTATTTT
CASSPGQGRGTQYF